These T cell receptor beta chains were read from a single sample in a study of T cells after yellow fever vaccination. Each CDR3 protein is one row after TCRdb ran MiXCR on the 5' RACE reads. This sample has some 250,000 distinct CDR3 sequences, with more than 3.5% found just once. Sequencing used PBMCs, obtained 15 days after the yellow fever booster vaccination. The source of these receptors is a man younger than 35 who received the YFV17D yellow fever vaccine. CDR3s include the opening cysteine and the closing phenylalanine or tryptophan. D genes are given only for firm matches. Only some rows state a clone size, as once, few, many or a class for expanded clones.

abundance: many
d_gene: NA
j_gene: TRBJ1-1
v_gene: TRBV5-5
CDR3nt: TGTGCCAGCAGCAGGACGTTCATTAACACTGAAGCTTTCTTT
CDR3aa: CASSRTFINTEAFF

abundance: many
d_gene: TRBD1
j_gene: TRBJ1-6
v_gene: TRBV19
CDR3nt: TGTGCCAGGGGGATACCGGACAGGGCAATTAACGATTCACCCCTCCACTTT
CDR3aa: CARGIPDRAINDSPLHF

abundance: many
d_gene: NA
j_gene: TRBJ2-1
v_gene: TRBV7-3
CDR3nt: TGTGCCAGCAGCTCTACACCCGTCAGCTCCTACAATGAGCAGTTCTTC
CDR3aa: CASSSTPVSSYNEQFF

abundance: many
d_gene: TRBD1
j_gene: TRBJ1-2
v_gene: TRBV6-2/TRBV6-3
CDR3nt: TGTGCCAGCAACCAGGGGGCAAGCGGCTACACCTTC
CDR3aa: CASNQGASGYTF

abundance: NA
d_gene: NA
j_gene: TRBJ1-2
v_gene: TRBV12-3/TRBV12-4
CDR3nt: TGTGCCAGCAGTTTCATAGGGGCGAGATATGGCTACACCTTC
CDR3aa: CASSFIGARYGYTF

abundance: many
d_gene: NA
j_gene: TRBJ1-2
v_gene: TRBV4-2
CDR3nt: TGTGCCAGCAGCCAAGCGACGGGAGGGGGGTATGGCTACACCTTC
CDR3aa: CASSQATGGGYGYTF

abundance: many
d_gene: NA
j_gene: TRBJ1-2
v_gene: TRBV15
CDR3nt: TGTGCCACCAGCATCACGCCCCTACCTTACTATGGCTACACCTTC
CDR3aa: CATSITPLPYYGYTF

abundance: many
d_gene: NA
j_gene: TRBJ1-6
v_gene: TRBV7-2
CDR3nt: TGTGCCAGCAGCTTAGGCCCCACTTCACACAATTCACCCCTCCACTTT
CDR3aa: CASSLGPTSHNSPLHF

abundance: many
d_gene: NA
j_gene: TRBJ2-3
v_gene: TRBV6-1
CDR3nt: TGTGCCAGCAGTGAATTCGTAGCAGATACGCAGTATTTT
CDR3aa: CASSEFVADTQYF

abundance: many
d_gene: NA
j_gene: TRBJ1-1
v_gene: TRBV3-1
CDR3nt: TGTGCCAGCAGCCACCAGGGGCACACTGAAGCTTTCTTT
CDR3aa: CASSHQGHTEAFF

abundance: many
d_gene: TRBD1
j_gene: TRBJ2-7
v_gene: TRBV10-2
CDR3nt: TGCGCCAGCAGTACTACAGGGGGTGTCTACGAGCAGTACTTC
CDR3aa: CASSTTGGVYEQYF

abundance: many
d_gene: NA
j_gene: TRBJ2-1
v_gene: TRBV20-1
CDR3nt: TGCAGTGTAACCGGGGTTGGCCATGAGCAGTTCTTC
CDR3aa: CSVTGVGHEQFF

abundance: many
d_gene: NA
j_gene: TRBJ1-1
v_gene: TRBV6-6
CDR3nt: TGTGCCAGCAGTTCTAATCAGGGGCGGTGGACTGAAGCTTTCTTT
CDR3aa: CASSSNQGRWTEAFF

abundance: many
d_gene: NA
j_gene: TRBJ2-1
v_gene: TRBV11-3
CDR3nt: TGTGCCAGCAGCCTCGACACTGGGCAGGGCGGAATATTTGAGCAGTTCTTC
CDR3aa: CASSLDTGQGGIFEQFF

abundance: NA
d_gene: NA
j_gene: TRBJ2-2
v_gene: TRBV6-1
CDR3nt: TGTGCCAGCAGTTGGCAATCGAACACCGGGGAGCTGTTTTTT
CDR3aa: CASSWQSNTGELFF

abundance: many
d_gene: TRBD1
j_gene: TRBJ2-5
v_gene: TRBV4-3
CDR3nt: TGCGCCAGCAGCCCCCGACAGGGAGTAAAGACCCAGTACTTC
CDR3aa: CASSPRQGVKTQYF

abundance: many
d_gene: NA
j_gene: TRBJ1-1
v_gene: TRBV7-2
CDR3nt: TGTGCCAGCAGCTTACTTACCCCAATAAGGGAAGCTTTCTTT
CDR3aa: CASSLLTPIREAFF

abundance: many
d_gene: NA
j_gene: TRBJ1-1
v_gene: TRBV5-5
CDR3nt: TGTGCCAGCAGCTTGAGGCCCGAGAACACTGAAGCTTTCTTT
CDR3aa: CASSLRPENTEAFF

abundance: many
d_gene: NA
j_gene: TRBJ2-7
v_gene: TRBV7-9
CDR3nt: TGTGCCAGCAGCTTAGTCGGTCGGTTTTCTTACGAGCAGTACTTC
CDR3aa: CASSLVGRFSYEQYF

abundance: few
d_gene: NA
j_gene: TRBJ1-3
v_gene: TRBV27
CDR3nt: TGTGCCAGCAGTAGGACGTCCTCGCACTACTCTGGAAACACCATATATTTT
CDR3aa: CASSRTSSHYSGNTIYF